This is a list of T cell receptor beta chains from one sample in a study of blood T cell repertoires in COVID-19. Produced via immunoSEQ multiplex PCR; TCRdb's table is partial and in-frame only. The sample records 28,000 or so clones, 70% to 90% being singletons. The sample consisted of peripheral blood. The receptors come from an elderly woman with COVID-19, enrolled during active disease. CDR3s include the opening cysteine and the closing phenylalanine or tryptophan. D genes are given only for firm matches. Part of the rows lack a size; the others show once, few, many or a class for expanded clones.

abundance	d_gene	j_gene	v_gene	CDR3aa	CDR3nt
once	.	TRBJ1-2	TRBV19	CASSIADGANYGYTF	TGTGCCAGTAGTATAGCCGACGGAGCTAACTATGGCTACACCTTC
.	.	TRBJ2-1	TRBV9	CASSIPPGQEQFF	TGTGCCAGCAGCATACCACCGGGACAAGAGCAGTTCTTC
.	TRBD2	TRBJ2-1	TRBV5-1	CASSALAGGGTNEQFF	TGCGCCAGCAGCGCGCTAGCGGGGGGTGGAACCAATGAGCAGTTCTTC
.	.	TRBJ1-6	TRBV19	CASKRSSYNSPLHF	TGTGCCAGTAAGAGGAGCTCCTATAATTCACCCCTCCACTTT
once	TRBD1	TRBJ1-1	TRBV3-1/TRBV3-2	CASSLRPGTGDTEAFF	TGTGCCAGCAGCCTTAGACCAGGGACAGGGGACACTGAAGCTTTCTTT
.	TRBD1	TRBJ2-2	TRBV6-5	CASTMDRGRGGELFF	TGTGCCAGCACTATGGACAGGGGGCGCGGAGGGGAGCTGTTTTTT
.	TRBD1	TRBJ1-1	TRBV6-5	CASSYPGQGNTEAFF	TGTGCCAGCAGTTACCCCGGACAGGGGAACACTGAAGCTTTCTTT
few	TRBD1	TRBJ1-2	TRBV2	CATGQGLNYGYTF	TGTGCCACTGGACAGGGTCTAAACTATGGCTACACCTTC
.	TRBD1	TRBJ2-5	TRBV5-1	CASSLEDRVGETQYF	TGCGCCAGCAGCTTGGAGGACAGGGTTGGCGAGACCCAGTACTTC
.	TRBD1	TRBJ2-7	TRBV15	CATSRLTGQGPNEQYF	TGTGCCACCAGCAGACTCACCGGACAGGGTCCCAACGAGCAGTACTTC
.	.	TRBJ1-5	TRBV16	CASSQVFGQSDQPQHF	TGTGCCAGCAGCCAGGTCTTCGGACAGTCCGATCAGCCCCAGCATTTT
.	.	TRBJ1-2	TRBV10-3	CAISAPPQANYGYTF	TGTGCCATCAGTGCCCCCCCGCAGGCAAACTATGGCTACACCTTC
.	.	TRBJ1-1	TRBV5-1	CASSLAGGMNTEAFF	TGCGCCAGCAGCTTGGCCGGAGGTATGAACACTGAAGCTTTCTTT
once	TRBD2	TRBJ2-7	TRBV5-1	CASSFFGTPRGSGGAPSEQYF	TGCGCCAGCAGCTTTTTCGGGACACCGAGGGGTAGCGGGGGGGCTCCCTCCGAGCAGTACTTC
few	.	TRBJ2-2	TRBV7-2	CASSPGRSVELFF	TGTGCCAGCAGCCCGGGGAGGTCTGTGGAGCTGTTTTTT
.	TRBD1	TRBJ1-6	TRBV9	CASSVAGDSNSPLHF	TGTGCCAGCAGCGTAGCTGGGGACAGCAATTCACCCCTCCACTTT
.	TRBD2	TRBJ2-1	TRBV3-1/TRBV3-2	CASSLRLAGGWGQFF	TGTGCCAGCAGCCTCCGACTAGCGGGGGGTTGGGGGCAGTTCTTC
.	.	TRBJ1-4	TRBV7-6	CASSPRGAGEKLFF	TGTGCCAGCAGCCCTAGGGGTGCCGGTGAAAAACTGTTTTTT
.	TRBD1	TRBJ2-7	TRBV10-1	CASSQGQGFGYEQYF	TGCGCCAGCAGTCAGGGACAGGGGTTTGGCTACGAGCAGTACTTC
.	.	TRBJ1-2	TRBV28	CARVRGCGYTF	TGTGCCAGGGTAAGGGGTTGTGGCTACACCTTC
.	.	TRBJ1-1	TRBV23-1	CAGRQVPNTEAFF	TGCGCCGGGAGACAGGTGCCGAACACTGAAGCTTTCTTT
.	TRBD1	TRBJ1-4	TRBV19	CASKSRGTGNFEKLFF	TGTGCCAGTAAGTCGCGCGGGACAGGCAATTTTGAAAAACTGTTTTTT
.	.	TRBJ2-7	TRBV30	CAWRFGLSYEQYF	TGTGCCTGGAGGTTCGGACTGTCCTACGAGCAGTACTTC
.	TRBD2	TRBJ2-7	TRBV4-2	CASSQAGRLAGGDLSYEQYF	TGTGCCAGCAGCCAAGCCGGGCGTCTAGCGGGGGGGGATCTATCCTACGAGCAGTACTTC
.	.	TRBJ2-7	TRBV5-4	CASSAPGQNSYEQYF	TGTGCCAGCAGCGCCCCCGGACAGAACTCCTACGAGCAGTACTTC
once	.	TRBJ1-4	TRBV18	CASSPVAGTNEKLFF	TGTGCCAGCTCACCAGTAGCTGGGACTAATGAAAAACTGTTTTTT
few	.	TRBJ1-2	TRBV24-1	CATSDQRQNYGYTF	TGTGCCACCAGTGATCAAAGACAGAACTATGGCTACACCTTC